These 11 T cell receptor beta chains share one sample of origin, sequenced in a study of read filtering for tumor transcriptome and immune sequencing. From around 440 ng of RNA, a library with molecular barcoded alpha/delta and beta/gamma adaptors was made. MiXCR, run by TCRdb on the reads, gives a single entry per CDR3 protein. The sample has tens of thousands of distinct CDR3 sequences, about 18% seen once; the top ten hold approximately 16%. Source material: a population of CD138-negative cells sorted from bone marrow. The receptors here all came from a donor over 35 with multiple myeloma.

This clonotype was detected ten times or more. The chain recombines TRBV28 with TRBJ2-2, with D perhaps TRBD2 (6 bases). CDR3 size: 15 residues. Deletions cut 6 bases from V and 7 bases from J, with 18 bases between. Germline V gene data show CDR1 as MDHEN and CDR2 as SYDVKM. As DNA, the CDR3 is TGTGCCAGCAGACCGCGACTAGATGAGGACGGGGAGCTGTTTTTT. Its protein product is CASRPRLDEDGELFF.

The sample holds one count of this clonotype. One end of the junction is discordant with germline, which a read error may explain. This chain connects TRBV19 to TRBJ1-1; D is possibly TRBD1 (5 bases). The CDR3 spans 14 residues. CDR1 and CDR2 (germline): LNHDA, SQIVND (reference sequence). The CDR3 reads CASSRGGGNTEAFF. As DNA, the CDR3 is TGCGCCAGTAGTCGCGGGGGAGGGAACACTGAAGCTTTCTTT.

This clonotype was counted many times. The V and J genes are TRBV6-1 and TRBJ1-2; D might be TRBD1 (5 bases). The V gene's germline CDR1 is MNHNS and CDR2 SASEGT. Deletions cut 9 bases from V and 3 bases from J, with 14 bases between. The CDR3 extends over 13 amino acids. In nucleotides, the CDR3 is TGTGCCAGTGAAGACACAGGTCACTATGGCTACACCTTC. It is translated as CASEDTGHYGYTF.

In its sample, this clonotype was seen many times. V and J are TRBV28 and TRBJ1-1; weak D call: TRBD1 (5 bases). With 3 bases removed from V and 9 bases from J, the gap between germline ends came to 17 bases. This CDR3 comprises 14 residues. Germline-derived CDR1 and CDR2 are MDHEN and SYDVKM. The chain's CDR3 is CASSLGGAERKAFF. The CDR3 DNA is TGTGCCAGCAGTTTGGGGGGAGCAGAGAGGAAAGCTTTCTTT.

This clonotype was seen ten or more times. V gene TRBV5-6 combines with J gene TRBJ1-1; D not certain. V lost 1 base and J lost 1, with 11 bases in between. The CDR3 has 15 residues. In germline, CDR1 is SGHDT, CDR2 YYEEEE. CDR3 loop: CASSLKGRQNTEAFF. For the CDR3, the DNA is TGTGCCAGCAGCTTGAAAGGGCGCCAGAACACTGAAGCTTTCTTT.

This clonotype occurred many times. The gene calls are TRBV29-1 and TRBJ1-5; D gene ambiguous. This CDR3 is 14 amino acids long. Germline assignment: CDR1 SQVTM and CDR2 ANQGSEA. The V end lost 7 bases, the J end lost 1 base, and 14 bases lay between the germline ends. Here the CDR3 reads CSADGIHSNQPQHF. CDR3 bases: TGCAGCGCAGACGGGATCCACAGCAATCAGCCCCAGCATTTT.

With regard to this clonotype: A much larger clone differs from this one at a single base, so this may be a read error. Because it lacks the conserved phenylalanine or tryptophan at the end, this CDR3 is likely a read error. The rearrangement uses TRBV20-1 and TRBJ2-3, with TRBD2 identical over 7 bases. CDR1 and CDR2 (germline): DFQATT, SNEGSKA (reference sequence). This CDR3 has 13 residues. V dropped 6 bases and J dropped 6; count of bases not matched to a gene: 9. CDR3 amino acids: CSARTSSADTQYL. The CDR3 DNA reads TGCAGTGCGAGGACTAGTAGTGCGGATACGCAGTATCTT.

This clonotype was found many times. V usage is TRBV28 and J usage is TRBJ2-7; tentatively, D is TRBD2 (5 bases). Looked up from germline, CDR1 is MDHEN and CDR2 is SYDVKM. V lost 6 bases to trimming and J lost 4 bases, with 10 bases between them. The CDR3 is 12 amino acids. The CDR3: CASRAPGYEQYF. CDR3 sequence (DNA): TGTGCCAGCAGAGCCCCGGGGTACGAGCAGTACTTC.

V and J are TRBV5-6 and TRBJ1-1; a weak D match, TRBD1 (5 bases). The germline V gene encodes CDR1 SGHDT and CDR2 YYEEEE. The CDR3 consists of 15 residues. The V and J ends lost 6 bases and 1 base respectively, with 16 bases between them. CDR3 in amino acids: CASTPVPGRNTEAFF. In nucleotides, the CDR3 is TGTGCCAGCACCCCCGTACCAGGGCGGAACACTGAAGCTTTCTTT. The full variable domain, completed using reference TRBV5-6 and TRBJ1-1, is DAGVTQSPTHLIKTRGQQVTLRCSPKSGHDTVSWYQQALGQGPQFIFQYYEEEERQRGNFPDRFSGHQFPNYSSELNVNALLLGDSALYLCASTPVPGRNTEAFFGQGTRLTVV.

This clonotype was found many times. The chain carries TRBV7-2 and TRBJ1-6; 9 bases are shared with TRBD1. The germline V gene has CDR1 SGHTA and CDR2 FQGNSA. The CDR3 spans 16 residues. Unmatched junction bases numbered 2, after V lost 0 bases and J lost 5 bases. The CDR3 sequence is CASSLAGQGHNSPLHF. The CDR3, as DNA: TGTGCCAGCAGCTTAGCGGGACAGGGACATAATTCACCCCTCCACTTT.

This clonotype was detected a few times. A read error may produce the germline difference seen at one junction end. This chain joins TRBV19 and TRBJ2-5, with 9 bases matching TRBD2. The CDR3 is 13 residues long. Germline CDR1 reads LNHDA; CDR2 reads SQIVND (reference sequence). CDR3 sequence (DNA): TGTGCCAGTAGTACCCCTGGAGGTAGCGGGAGAATCTTC. Translating gives CASSTPGGSGRIF.